The 8 T cell receptor beta chains reported below all come from one sample, sequenced in a study of post-analysis software for immune sequencing data. Included in the TCR beta cDNA libraries were unique molecular identifiers. TCRdb itself ran the PCR reads through MiXCR, one entry per CDR3 protein. The sample includes about 540,000 distinct CDR3 sequences, 30% to 40% of them seen just once. Study-wide results and caveats: There were a handful of TRBV segments more frequent in patients than controls, and TRBV5-6, TRBV5-1 and TRBV20-1 were among them.

No antigen is known for these receptors. Specimen: blood. The receptors stem from a girl between 2 and 17 years old with multiple sclerosis.

This chain joins TRBV6-1 and TRBJ2-3, with 14 bases aligning to TRBD2. There are 19 residues in the CDR3. V shed 3 bases and J 0 bases; nucleotides not matched to a gene: 8. CDR1 MNHNS and CDR2 SASEGT come from the germline V gene. The CDR3: CASSEGGLAGAGSTDTQYF. The CDR3 DNA sequence: TGTGCCAGCAGTGAGGGGGGACTAGCGGGGGCAGGGAGCACAGATACGCAGTATTTT.

V and J are TRBV7-9 and TRBJ1-1; maybe TRBD1 (6 bases). The CDR3 is 15 amino acids. Trimming removed 5 bases from V and 4 bases from J, with 17 bases in between. From germline, CDR1 is SEHNR and CDR2 FQNEAQ (reference sequence). The CDR3 loop reads CASSPWGGGATEAFF. The CDR3 DNA is TGTGCCAGCAGCCCCTGGGGAGGGGGGGCCACTGAAGCTTTCTTT.

The chain carries TRBV20-1 and TRBJ2-5; 8 nucleotides agree with TRBD2. The CDR3 contains 14 residues. The germline CDR1 and CDR2 sequences are DFQATT and SNEGSKA (reference sequence). V lost 6 bases to trimming and J lost 4 bases; unmatched junction nucleotides: 10. In nucleotides, the CDR3 is TGCAGTGCCAACGGCCGGGGGGGCCGAGAGACCCAGTACTTC. This encodes CSANGRGGRETQYF.

This rearrangement joins TRBV20-1 to TRBJ2-7, with 11 bases matching TRBD2. The DNA end is more similar to TRBJ2-5, so the J call may be wrong. There are 16 residues in the CDR3. The germline CDR1 and CDR2 sequences are DFQATT and SNEGSKA (reference sequence). In DNA, the CDR3 is TGCAGTGCAGAAGCTAGCGGGGGGCCTGCAGGAGAGACCCAGTACTTC. Translated, it gives CSAEASGGPAGETQYF.

V gene TRBV5-1 combines with J gene TRBJ1-2, with a possible D match to TRBD1 (5 bases). This CDR3 region has 14 residues. CDR1 is SGHRS and CDR2 is YFSETQ in the germline V gene. Between the trimmed V and J ends, which lost 5 bases and 2 bases, there was a span of 13 bases. The CDR3 reads CASRSAGQNYGYTF. The CDR3 coding sequence is TGCGCCAGCAGATCAGCAGGGCAGAACTATGGCTACACCTTC.

This clonotype was seen many times. The chain is built from TRBV4-1 and TRBJ1-2; a weak D match, TRBD1 (6 bases). Deletions cut 4 bases from V and 4 bases from J, with 10 bases between. This CDR3 has 13 residues. Germline V gene lookup returns CDR1 MGHRA and CDR2 YSYEKL. This CDR3 is CASSPGQLYGYTF. The CDR3, as DNA: TGCGCCAGCAGCCCAGGACAGCTCTATGGCTACACCTTC.

The V gene is TRBV28, the J gene TRBJ1-2, with D hard to call. This CDR3 spans 15 amino acids. Trimming took 3 bases from V and 3 from J, leaving 14 bases between them. Germline V CDR1 and CDR2: MDHEN, SYDVKM. The CDR3: CASSLEGDFYYGYTF. DNA for the CDR3: TGTGCCAGCAGTTTGGAAGGAGACTTCTACTATGGCTACACCTTC.

This clonotype was counted between two and nine times. This chain connects TRBV18 to TRBJ1-2; no firm D call. Germline CDR1 is KGHSH and CDR2 is LQKENI. The V end was cut by 5 bases, the J end by 5 bases, with 15 bases between. The CDR3 totals 14 residues. This CDR3 reads CASSRTSLGYGYTF. The CDR3 nucleotides read TGTGCCAGCTCAAGAACCTCCCTTGGGTATGGCTACACCTTC.